This TCR beta chain was recorded in a study of T cells after posttransplantation cyclophosphamide. To note about this clone: Its antigen remains unidentified.

The study's findings and limits: Later post-transplant blood repertoires were often dominated by donor CD8+ memory clones.

The repertoire was sequenced with immunoSEQ multiplex PCR; TCRdb's copy has only in-frame clones and lacks some. The repertoire consists of fewer than 55,000 clones, with around 94% occurring once and the leading ten covering approximately 2.8%. The CDR3 is 15 residues long. V lost 6 bases, J lost 3 bases, and 5 bases stayed unmatched. The V gene's germline CDR1 is KGHSH and CDR2 LQKENI. This clonotype was obtained from a woman aged 25 to 45 in good health and a related stem cell transplant donor. The sequencing sample was made of PBMCs. The V call is TRBV18, the J call TRBJ1-5; the match to TRBD1 covers 10 bases. CDR3 bases: TGTGCCAGCTCCCTAGGACAGGGGGACAATCAGCCCCAGCATTTT. It translates to CASSLGQGDNQPQHF.